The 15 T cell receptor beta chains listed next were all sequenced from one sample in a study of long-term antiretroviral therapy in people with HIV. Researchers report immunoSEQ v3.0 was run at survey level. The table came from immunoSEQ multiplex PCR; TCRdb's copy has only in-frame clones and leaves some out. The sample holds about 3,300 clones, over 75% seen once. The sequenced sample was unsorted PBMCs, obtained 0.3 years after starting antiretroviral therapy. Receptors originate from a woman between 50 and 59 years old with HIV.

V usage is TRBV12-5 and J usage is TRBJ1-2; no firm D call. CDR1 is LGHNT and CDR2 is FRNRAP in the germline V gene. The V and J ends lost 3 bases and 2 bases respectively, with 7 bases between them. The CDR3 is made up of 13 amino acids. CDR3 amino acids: CASGFLGNYGYTF. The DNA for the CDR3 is TGTGCTAGTGGTTTCTTAGGGAACTATGGCTACACCTTC. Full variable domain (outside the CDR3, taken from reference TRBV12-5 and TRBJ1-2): DARVTQTPRHKVTEMGQEVTMRCQPILGHNTVFWYRQTMMQGLELLAYFRNRAPLDDSGMPKDRFSAEMPDATLATLKIQPSEPRDSAVYFCASGFLGNYGYTFGSGTRLTVV.

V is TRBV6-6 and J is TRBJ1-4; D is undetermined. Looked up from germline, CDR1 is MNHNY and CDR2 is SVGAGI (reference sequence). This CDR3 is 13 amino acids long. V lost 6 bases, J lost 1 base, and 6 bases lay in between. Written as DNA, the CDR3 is TGTGCCAGCAGAGGGTTAACTAATGAAAAACTGTTTTTT. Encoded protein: CASRGLTNEKLFF.

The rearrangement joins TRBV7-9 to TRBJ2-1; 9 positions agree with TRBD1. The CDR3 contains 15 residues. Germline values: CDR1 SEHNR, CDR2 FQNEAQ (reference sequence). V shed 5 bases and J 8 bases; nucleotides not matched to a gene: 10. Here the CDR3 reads CASSATGQGIDEQFF. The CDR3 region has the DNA TGTGCCAGCAGCGCCACGGGACAGGGTATCGATGAGCAGTTCTTC.

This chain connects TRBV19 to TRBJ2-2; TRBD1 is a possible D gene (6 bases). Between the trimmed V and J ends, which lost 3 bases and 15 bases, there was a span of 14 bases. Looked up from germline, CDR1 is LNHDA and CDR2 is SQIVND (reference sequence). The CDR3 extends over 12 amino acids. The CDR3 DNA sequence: TGTGCCAGTAGTATCTCAGGGGTAGGGGTGTTTTTT. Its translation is CASSISGVGVFF.

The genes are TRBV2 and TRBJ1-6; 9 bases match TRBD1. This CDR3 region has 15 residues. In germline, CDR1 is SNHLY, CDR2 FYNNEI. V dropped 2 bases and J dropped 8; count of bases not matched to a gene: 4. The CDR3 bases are TGTGCCAGCAGTGAAACAGGGGGCGGTGATTCACCCCTCCACTTT. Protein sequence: CASSETGGGDSPLHF.

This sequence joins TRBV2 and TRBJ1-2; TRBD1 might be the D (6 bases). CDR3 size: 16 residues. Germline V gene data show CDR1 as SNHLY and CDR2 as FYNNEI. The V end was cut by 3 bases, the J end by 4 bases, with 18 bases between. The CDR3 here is CASSEPAPKGGYGYTF. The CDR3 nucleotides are TGTGCCAGCAGTGAGCCCGCACCTAAGGGGGGCTATGGCTACACCTTC.

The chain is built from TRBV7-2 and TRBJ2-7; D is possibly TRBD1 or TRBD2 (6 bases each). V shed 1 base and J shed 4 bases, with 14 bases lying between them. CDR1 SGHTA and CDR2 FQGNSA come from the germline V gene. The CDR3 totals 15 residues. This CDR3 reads CASSLVVQGGYEQYF. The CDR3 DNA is TGTGCCAGCAGCTTAGTCGTCCAAGGGGGGTACGAGCAGTACTTC.

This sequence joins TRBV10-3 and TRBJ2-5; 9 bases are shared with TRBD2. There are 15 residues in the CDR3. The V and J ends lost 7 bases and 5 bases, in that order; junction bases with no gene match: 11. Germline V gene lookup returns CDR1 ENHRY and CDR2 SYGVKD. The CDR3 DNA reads TGTGCCATCACCTCAAGTAGCGGGGGAGTGGAGACCCAGTACTTC. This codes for CAITSSSGGVETQYF.

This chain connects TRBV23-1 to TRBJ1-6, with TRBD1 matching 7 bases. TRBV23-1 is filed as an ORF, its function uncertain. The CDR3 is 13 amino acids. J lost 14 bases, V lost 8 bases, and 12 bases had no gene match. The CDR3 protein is CASPIQGGEALHF. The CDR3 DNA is TGCGCCAGCCCGATTCAGGGGGGAGAGGCCCTCCACTTT.

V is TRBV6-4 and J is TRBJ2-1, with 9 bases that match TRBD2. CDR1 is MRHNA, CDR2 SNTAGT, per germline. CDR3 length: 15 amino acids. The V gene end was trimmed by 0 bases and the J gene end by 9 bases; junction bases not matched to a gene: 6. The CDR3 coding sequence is TGTGCCAGCAGTGACTCTGCGGGGGGGCCGGGTGAGCAGTTCTTC. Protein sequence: CASSDSAGGPGEQFF.

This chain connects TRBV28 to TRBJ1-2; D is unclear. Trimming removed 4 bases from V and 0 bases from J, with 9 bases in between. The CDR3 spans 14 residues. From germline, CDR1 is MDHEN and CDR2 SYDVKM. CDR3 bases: TGTGCCAGCAGTTCCCTACAAGCTAACTATGGCTACACCTTC. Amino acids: CASSSLQANYGYTF.

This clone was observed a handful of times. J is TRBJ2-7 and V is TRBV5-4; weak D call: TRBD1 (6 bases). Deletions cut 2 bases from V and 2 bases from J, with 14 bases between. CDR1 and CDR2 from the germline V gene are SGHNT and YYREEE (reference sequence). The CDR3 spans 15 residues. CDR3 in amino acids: CASSFGAGETYEQYF. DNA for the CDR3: TGTGCCAGCAGCTTCGGGGCAGGGGAGACCTACGAGCAGTACTTC.

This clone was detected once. The CDR3 sequence: CASSLSKNTEAFF. As DNA, the CDR3 is TGTGCCAGCAGCTTGTCGAAGAACACTGAAGCTTTCTTT. The J gene is TRBJ1-1, the V gene TRBV5-8, with D uncertain. Trimming removed 1 base from V and 1 base from J, with 5 bases in between. From germline, CDR1 is SGHTS and CDR2 YDEGEE. This CDR3 region has 13 residues.

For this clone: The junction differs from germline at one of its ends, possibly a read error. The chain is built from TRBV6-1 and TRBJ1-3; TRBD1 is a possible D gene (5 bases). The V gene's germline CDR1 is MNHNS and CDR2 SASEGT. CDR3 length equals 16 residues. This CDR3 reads CASSKASQGTGNTIYF. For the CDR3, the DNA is TGTGCCAGCAGTAAAGCGTCCCAGGGAACTGGAAACACCATATATTTT.

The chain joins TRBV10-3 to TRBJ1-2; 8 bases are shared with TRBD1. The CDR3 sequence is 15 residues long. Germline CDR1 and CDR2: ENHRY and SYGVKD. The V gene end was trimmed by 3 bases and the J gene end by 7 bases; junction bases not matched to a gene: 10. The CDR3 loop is CAISDIDRGWGGYTF. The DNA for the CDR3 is TGTGCCATCAGTGATATTGACAGGGGATGGGGTGGCTACACCTTC.